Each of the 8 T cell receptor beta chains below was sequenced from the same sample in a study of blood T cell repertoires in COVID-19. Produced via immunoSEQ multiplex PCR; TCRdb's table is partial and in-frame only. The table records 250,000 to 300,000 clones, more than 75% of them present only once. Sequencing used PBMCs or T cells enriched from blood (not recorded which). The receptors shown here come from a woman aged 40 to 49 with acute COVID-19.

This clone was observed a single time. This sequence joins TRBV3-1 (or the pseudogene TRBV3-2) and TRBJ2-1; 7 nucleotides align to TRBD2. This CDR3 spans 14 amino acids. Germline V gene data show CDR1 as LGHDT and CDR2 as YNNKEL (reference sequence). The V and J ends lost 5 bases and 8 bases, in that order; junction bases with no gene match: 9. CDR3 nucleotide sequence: TGTGCCAGCAGCGGGCCTGGCGGGAGAGATGAGCAGTTCTTC. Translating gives CASSGPGGRDEQFF.

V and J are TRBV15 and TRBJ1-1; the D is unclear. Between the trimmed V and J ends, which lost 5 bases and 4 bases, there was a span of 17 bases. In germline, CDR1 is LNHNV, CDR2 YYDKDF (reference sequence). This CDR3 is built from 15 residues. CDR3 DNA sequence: TGTGCCACCAGCCTCCCGGGCTTAGGGAGCACTGAAGCTTTCTTT. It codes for CATSLPGLGSTEAFF.

In DNA, the CDR3 is TGCGCCAGCAGCTTGGATCTAGCGGGGGGGCAAGAGACCCAGTACTTC. The encoded protein is CASSLDLAGGQETQYF. The rearrangement links TRBV5-1 to TRBJ2-5; TRBD2 agrees at 12 bases. The CDR3 has 16 residues. The V gene end was trimmed by 0 bases and the J gene end by 2 bases; junction bases not matched to a gene: 2. Per the germline V gene, CDR1 is SGHRS and CDR2 is YFSETQ. The whole variable domain, filled in from reference TRBV5-1 and TRBJ2-5, reads KAGVTQTPRYLIKTRGQQVTLSCSPISGHRSVSWYQQTPGQGLQFLFEYFSETQRNKGNFPGRFSGRQFSNSRSEMNVSTLELGDSALYLCASSLDLAGGQETQYFGPGTRLLVL.

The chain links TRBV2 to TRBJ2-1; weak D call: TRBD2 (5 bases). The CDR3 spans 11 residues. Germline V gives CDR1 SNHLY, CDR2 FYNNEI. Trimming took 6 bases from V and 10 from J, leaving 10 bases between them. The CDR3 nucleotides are TGTGCCAGCAGCCCTAGCCACGAGCAGTTCTTC. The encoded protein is CASSPSHEQFF.

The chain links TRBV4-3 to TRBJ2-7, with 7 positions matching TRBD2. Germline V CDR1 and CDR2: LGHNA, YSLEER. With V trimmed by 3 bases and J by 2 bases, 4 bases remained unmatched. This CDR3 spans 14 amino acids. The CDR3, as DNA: TGCGCCAGCAGCCAGGGAGCGGGAACCTACGAGCAGTACTTC. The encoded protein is CASSQGAGTYEQYF.

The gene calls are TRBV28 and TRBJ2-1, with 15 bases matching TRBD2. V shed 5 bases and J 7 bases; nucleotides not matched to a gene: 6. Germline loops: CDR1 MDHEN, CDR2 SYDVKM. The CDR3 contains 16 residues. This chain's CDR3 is CASSQRTSGGANEQFF. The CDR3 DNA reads TGTGCCAGCAGTCAGCGGACTAGCGGGGGGGCGAATGAGCAGTTCTTC.

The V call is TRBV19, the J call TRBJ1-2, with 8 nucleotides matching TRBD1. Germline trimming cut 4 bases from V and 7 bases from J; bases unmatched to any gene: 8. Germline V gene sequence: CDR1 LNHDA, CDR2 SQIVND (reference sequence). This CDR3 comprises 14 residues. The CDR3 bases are TGTGCCAGTAGTACACGACAGGGGAGAGGTGGCTACACCTTC. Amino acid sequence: CASSTRQGRGGYTF.

CDR3 region: CASSLRLAGGGGEQFF. Here the CDR3 DNA reads TGTGCCAGCAGCTTACGACTAGCGGGAGGAGGAGGTGAGCAGTTCTTC. The rearrangement joins TRBV5-6 to TRBJ2-1; 13 bases fit TRBD2. V was clipped by 2 bases and J by 9 bases; unmatched bases: 8. This CDR3 has 16 amino acids. The V gene's germline CDR1 is SGHDT and CDR2 YYEEEE.